The entry that follows covers one T cell receptor (beta chain) sequence. The antigen remains undetermined. The second PCR ran roughly 6 to 11 cycles with a sample-barcoded 5' primer and J-beta primers. TCRdb called the 5' RACE reads again in MiXCR, with one record for every CDR3 protein. The table records about 1.4 million distinct CDR3 sequences, 45% to 70% of them present only once. The source of the sample is a study of blood T cells in healthy people across ages. The germline V and J ends were trimmed by 3 bases and 5 bases, with 19 bases remaining between them. Germline CDR1 MGHRA, CDR2 YSYEKL. The CDR3 extends over 16 amino acids. Isolated PBMCs totaled at least 7 million in each sample. The authors extracted at least 5 micrograms of total RNA per sample. Whole-study results and caveats: Unknown donor CMV status possibly confounded expanded clonotype changes.

The specimen sequenced was blood. The chain employs TRBV4-1 and TRBJ2-5, with D tentatively TRBD2 (6 bases). The clonotype was recovered from a man between 18 and 29 years old in good health. DNA for the CDR3: TGCGCCAGCAGCCACCCCAAGGTGGCGGGATATGAGACCCAGTACTTC. Encoded protein: CASSHPKVAGYETQYF.